This T cell receptor (beta chain) stems from a study of T cells in Graves' hyperthyroidism and ophthalmopathy. There are 13 residues in the CDR3. With 5 bases clipped from V and 11 bases from J, the junction kept 8 bases outside the gene matches. CDR1 and CDR2 from the germline V gene are MNHNS and SASEGT. This clonotype was detected a few times. Isolation of PBMCs was performed on 8.5 to 10 ml fresh peripheral blood. Authors of the study amplified TCR beta CDR3 regions from RNA transcripts. The TCR CDR3 was amplified in a first-round RT-PCR using the HTBI primer set. TCRdb re-derived calls from the multiplex PCR reads in MiXCR, one entry per CDR3 protein. The sample contains around 690,000 distinct CDR3 sequences, roughly 17% of which appear only once.

V and J are TRBV6-1 and TRBJ2-1, with 8 nucleotides matching TRBD1. Sequenced sample: blood. This TCR was sampled from a man aged 45 to 65 with Graves' hyperthyroidism. This chain's CDR3 is CASSRTGSGKQFF. CDR3 DNA: TGTGCCAGCAGTCGGACAGGGAGTGGTAAGCAGTTCTTC.